Below, 7 T cell receptor beta chains from the same sample are listed, as sequenced in a study of blood T cell repertoires in COVID-19. Some clones are missing from TCRdb's copy, which holds only in-frame ones; the method was immunoSEQ multiplex PCR. The sample includes 35,000 to 55,000 clones, 90% seen only once; the top ten take under 6%. Sequences were obtained from peripheral blood. The origin of the receptors is a human donor in a cohort sampled during active COVID-19.

The chain carries TRBV19 and TRBJ1-2; D unclear. The CDR3 consists of 12 residues. Trimming pared 3 bases from V and 5 bases from J, leaving 7 bases between. The germline V gene encodes CDR1 LNHDA and CDR2 SQIVND (reference sequence). This chain's CDR3 is CASSIVSYGYTF. The CDR3 nucleotides are TGTGCCAGTAGTATCGTGAGTTATGGCTACACCTTC.

V is TRBV19 and J is TRBJ2-3; 10 bases line up with TRBD1. Germline-derived CDR1 and CDR2 are LNHDA and SQIVND (reference sequence). The CDR3 contains 15 residues. With V trimmed by 4 bases and J by 4 bases, 5 bases remained unmatched. CDR3 bases: TGTGCCAGTAGTACGGGACAGGGGTTGGCAGATACGCAGTATTTT. Translation: CASSTGQGLADTQYF.

The rearrangement links TRBV4-1 to TRBJ2-5; 7 bases are shared with TRBD2. This CDR3 is 17 amino acids long. Germline assignment: CDR1 MGHRA and CDR2 YSYEKL. The trim removed 4 bases at V and 1 base at J, leaving 12 bases unmatched. In DNA form, the CDR3 reads TGCGCCAGCAGCCCGATGGCTGGGGGGGGGTCCCAAGAGACCCAGTACTTC. It yields the protein CASSPMAGGGSQETQYF.

This clone appeared once. This chain uses TRBV9 with TRBJ1-3; the match to TRBD1 covers 7 bases. The V gene's germline CDR1 is SGDLS and CDR2 YYNGEE. This CDR3 region has 16 residues. With 3 bases clipped from V and 0 bases from J, the junction kept 6 bases outside the gene matches. The CDR3 DNA reads as TGTGCCAGCAGCGGACAGGGTGGACTCTCTGGAAACACCATATATTTT. Translating it yields CASSGQGGLSGNTIYF.

This clone was detected once. This chain uses TRBV27 with TRBJ2-7; 9 positions agree with TRBD2. Germline assignment: CDR1 MNHEY and CDR2 SMNVEV (reference sequence). V was clipped by 4 bases and J by 3 bases; unmatched bases: 7. The CDR3 spans 15 residues. CDR3 in DNA: TGTGCCAGCAGTTCCGGGGTAGCGGGAGTCTACGAGCAGTACTTC. Residues: CASSSGVAGVYEQYF.

The chain is built from TRBV19 and TRBJ2-2; 9 bases line up with TRBD2. Per germline, CDR1 LNHDA and CDR2 SQIVND (reference sequence). Trimming removed 8 bases from V and 4 bases from J; junction bases left unmatched: 8. CDR3 length: 15 residues. CDR3 nucleotides: TGTGCCAGTGGCGCGGGGGGGTCCCTCACCGGGGAGCTGTTTTTT. Its translation is CASGAGGSLTGELFF.

The V gene is TRBV3-1 (or the pseudogene TRBV3-2), the J gene TRBJ2-7; D remains unclear. The CDR3 covers 14 residues. The germline V gene has CDR1 LGHDT and CDR2 YNNKEL (reference sequence). V was pared by 1 base and J by 3 bases, with 10 bases between. This CDR3 is CASSQGLELYEQYF. CDR3 coding DNA: TGTGCCAGCAGCCAAGGGCTAGAGCTCTACGAGCAGTACTTC.